Following are 9 T cell receptor beta chains from one sample sequenced in a study of identifying expanded T cells in peripheral blood. Assay: immunoSEQ multiplex PCR; the TCRdb copy retains only in-frame clones and omits some. The repertoire includes around 85,000 clones, about 91% of them detected once, and 2.5% to 3% sits in the top ten. Sequenced sample: blood. The source is a person aged 18 to 70 in good health.

A few counts support this clone. V gene TRBV7-9 combines with J gene TRBJ2-1, with D possibly being TRBD1 or TRBD2 (5 bases each). The ends were cut back, 0 bases at V and 4 bases at J, with 13 bases in the middle. The CDR3 contains 16 residues. The germline CDR1 and CDR2 sequences are SEHNR and FQNEAQ (reference sequence). The CDR3 region has the DNA TGTGCCAGCAGCTTAGCCGGTGGGACGGATTACAATGAGCAGTTCTTC. It translates to CASSLAGGTDYNEQFF.

This chain connects TRBV6-6 to TRBJ2-5; the D gene is possibly TRBD1 (6 bases). Germline CDR1 MNHNY, CDR2 SVGAGI (reference sequence). The germline V and J ends were trimmed by 6 bases and 5 bases, with 22 bases remaining between them. CDR3 length equals 16 residues. The CDR3 coding sequence is TGTGCCAGCAGCTCCATACAGGGAAAGCAAACGGAGACCCAGTACTTC. Its translation is CASSSIQGKQTETQYF.

This clone was seen a single time. V usage is TRBV5-4 and J usage is TRBJ2-7, with TRBD1 matching over 7 bases. From germline, CDR1 is SGHNT and CDR2 YYREEE (reference sequence). The CDR3 has 14 residues. V trimming: 2 bases; J trimming: 3 bases; junction bases outside the gene matches: 5. DNA of the CDR3: TGTGCCAGCAGCTTTCAGGGGGTGAGCTACGAGCAGTACTTC. It is translated as CASSFQGVSYEQYF.

This chain links TRBV5-1 with TRBJ2-6, with 8 bases that match TRBD1. With V trimmed by 4 bases and J by 6 bases, 6 bases remained unmatched. The CDR3 runs 15 residues. Per the germline V gene, CDR1 is SGHRS and CDR2 is YFSETQ. The CDR3 DNA follows: TGCGCCAGCAGCAAAGGGACAGGCGTGGCCAACGTCCTGACTTTC. Its protein product is CASSKGTGVANVLTF.

This clone was seen a single time. The V call is TRBV11-2, the J call TRBJ1-2; D remains unclear. The germline V and J ends were trimmed by 0 bases and 3 bases, with 11 bases remaining between them. The CDR3 contains 15 residues. Germline V CDR1 and CDR2: SGHAT, FQNNGV. CDR3 sequence (DNA): TGTGCCAGCAGCTTAGATGACGGCGTTTACTATGGCTACACCTTC. It codes for CASSLDDGVYYGYTF.

The sample holds one count of this clone. The V and J genes are TRBV9 and TRBJ1-2, with a possible D match to TRBD1 (6 bases). The CDR3 contains 14 residues. V was cut by 3 bases and J by 4 bases, with 13 bases left in between. Germline V gene lookup returns CDR1 SGDLS and CDR2 YYNGEE. The CDR3 region has the DNA TGTGCCAGCAGCGCTCTGGGGGCACTCTATGGCTACACCTTC. Amino acid sequence: CASSALGALYGYTF.

V gene TRBV19 combines with J gene TRBJ2-2; D gene ambiguous. This CDR3 is 12 amino acids long. Germline V gene sequence: CDR1 LNHDA, CDR2 SQIVND (reference sequence). V dropped 5 bases and J dropped 4 bases, with 5 bases sitting between them. The CDR3 region is CASSLRTGELFF. In nucleotides, the CDR3 is TGTGCCAGTAGTCTACGCACCGGGGAGCTGTTTTTT.

The chain has TRBV28 and TRBJ2-3; the D call may be TRBD1 or TRBD2 (5 bases each). Germline assignment: CDR1 MDHEN and CDR2 SYDVKM. This CDR3 has 13 amino acids. Trimming pared 7 bases from V and 14 bases from J, leaving 22 bases between. The CDR3 DNA reads TGTGCCAGCATCCGAACCCGGGGCCTCGTAGTGTATTTT. As protein: CASIRTRGLVVYF.

The V call is TRBV20-1, the J call TRBJ1-1, with 7 positions matching TRBD1. CDR1 is DFQATT and CDR2 is SNEGSKA in the germline V gene (reference sequence). CDR3 length: 11 amino acids. CDR3 coding DNA: TGCAGCCAGGGGGGGGACACTGAAGCTTTCTTT. This codes for CSQGGDTEAFF.